Each of the 18 T cell receptor beta chains below was sequenced from the same sample in a study of beta chain features in type 1 diabetes. General study points: There was a moderate but significant shortening of TCRB CDR3s in all four CD4+ subsets of Type 1 diabetes patients.

All of the isolated RNA was reverse transcribed, so expressed TCRB transcripts were sequenced. TCRdb's table, derived via immunoSEQ multiplex PCR, lists solely in-frame clones and lacks some. The sample has fewer than 350,000 clones; around 16% are singletons. Their cognate antigens are unknown. Material for sequencing was naive CD4+ T cells from blood. These receptors originate from a young man with type 1 diabetes.

This clone was observed a few times. The chain has TRBV25-1 and TRBJ1-1, with D maybe TRBD1 (6 bases). The CDR3 consists of 13 residues. The germline gives CDR1 MGHDK, CDR2 SYGVNS. V lost 3 bases and J lost 6, with 11 bases in between. CDR3 nucleotides: TGTGCCAGCAGTGATTTTAGGGGGTCTGAAGCTTTCTTT. Translating it yields CASSDFRGSEAFF.

The chain carries TRBV13 and TRBJ2-1, with 8 bases that match TRBD2. J gave up 2 bases and V 5 bases, and 8 bases lay outside the gene matches. Germline V lookup: CDR1 PRHDT, CDR2 FYEKMQ (reference sequence). The CDR3 totals 16 residues. This CDR3 is CASSRAGELTYNEQFF. The CDR3 DNA follows: TGTGCCAGCAGCCGAGCGGGAGAGTTAACCTACAATGAGCAGTTCTTC.

Only a few counts were recorded for this clone. The chain couples TRBV2 to TRBJ1-3; D may be TRBD1 (5 bases). The V gene's germline CDR1 is SNHLY and CDR2 FYNNEI. V lost 5 bases and J lost 10, with 12 bases in between. CDR3 length equals 12 residues. This CDR3 is CASSPRGNTIYF. CDR3 sequence (DNA): TGTGCCAGCAGTCCCCGGGGGAATACCATATATTTT.

The chain links TRBV9 to TRBJ1-1; D is possibly TRBD1 (6 bases). The length of the CDR3 is 14 residues. The germline CDR1 and CDR2 sequences are SGDLS and YYNGEE. Between the trimmed V and J ends, which lost 3 bases and 1 base, there was a span of 10 bases. CDR3 amino acids: CASSAQGTNTEAFF. CDR3 nucleotides: TGTGCCAGCAGCGCTCAGGGGACGAACACTGAAGCTTTCTTT.

This clone was detected only a few times. The chain carries TRBV6-6 and TRBJ1-2; D may be TRBD1 (6 bases). This CDR3 has 13 amino acids. Germline-derived CDR1 and CDR2 are MNHNY and SVGAGI (reference sequence). Trimming left V 10 bases short and J 2 bases short, with 14 bases between. In DNA, the CDR3 is TGTGCCACACGACAGGCTCCGAACTATGGCTACACCTTC. Amino acid sequence: CATRQAPNYGYTF.

The V and J genes are TRBV2 and TRBJ2-3; 7 bases agree with TRBD2. Germline CDR1 is SNHLY and CDR2 is FYNNEI. The CDR3 runs 15 residues. The V gene end was trimmed by 8 bases and the J gene end by 2 bases; junction bases not matched to a gene: 10. The DNA for the CDR3 is TGTGCCAGCGAGAGAGAGGGAGGGTCCACAGATACGCAGTATTTT. This sequence encodes CASEREGGSTDTQYF.

The rearrangement links TRBV27 to TRBJ2-1, with 10 bases matching TRBD2. The CDR3 is 16 amino acids. The germline V gene has CDR1 MNHEY and CDR2 SMNVEV (reference sequence). J was trimmed by 10 bases and V by 5 bases; bases with no gene match: 14. DNA for the CDR3: TGTGCCAGCAGTCCCATTGGGGAGCGGGGGGGCCACGAGCAGTTCTTC. This gives the protein CASSPIGERGGHEQFF.

The J gene is TRBJ1-1, the V gene TRBV5-4; D may be TRBD1 (5 bases). With 1 base removed from V and 11 bases from J, the gap between germline ends came to 15 bases. The CDR3 spans 13 residues. Germline CDR1 is SGHNT and CDR2 is YYREEE (reference sequence). DNA of the CDR3: TGTGCCAGCAGCTTGTTGGGGCAGGGAAGGGCTTTCTTT. Translation gives CASSLLGQGRAFF.

Only one count was recorded for this clone. This specimen includes other DNA sequences encoding the same CDR3. V is TRBV27 and J is TRBJ2-7; TRBD2 matches 11 bases. Trimming removed 6 bases from V and 2 bases from J; junction bases left unmatched: 0. CDR1 is MNHEY, CDR2 SMNVEV, per germline (reference sequence). The CDR3 has 13 amino acids. The CDR3 loop is CASRLAGAYEQYF. CDR3 DNA sequence: TGTGCCAGCAGACTAGCGGGAGCCTACGAGCAGTACTTC.

This clone came up a few times. This sequence joins TRBV7-2 and TRBJ2-7; D not resolved. The V gene lost 5 bases and the J gene lost 1 base, with 15 bases spanning the gap. Germline CDR1 reads SGHTA; CDR2 reads FQGNSA. This CDR3 has 15 residues. This CDR3 is CASSPHWAVSYEQYF. The CDR3 bases are TGTGCCAGCAGCCCACACTGGGCAGTATCCTACGAGCAGTACTTC.

This clone was counted only a few times. The V call is TRBV30, the J call TRBJ2-2; no clear D gene. The CDR3 totals 14 residues. In germline, CDR1 is GTSNPN, CDR2 SVGIG (reference sequence). The V end lost 0 bases, the J end lost 3 bases, and 8 bases lay between the germline ends. The CDR3 region is CAWSVHFHTGELFF. For the CDR3, the DNA is TGTGCCTGGAGTGTCCATTTCCACACCGGGGAGCTGTTTTTT. The whole variable domain, filled in from reference TRBV30 and TRBJ2-2, reads SQTIHQWPATLVQPVGSPLSLECTVEGTSNPNLYWYRQAAGRGLQLLFYSVGIGQISSEVPQNLSASRPQDRQFILSSKKLLLSDSGFYLCAWSVHFHTGELFFGEGSRLTVL.

This chain links TRBV11-2 with TRBJ2-1; 7 bases are shared with TRBD2. The trim removed 5 bases at V and 10 bases at J, leaving 17 bases unmatched. Germline-derived CDR1 and CDR2 are SGHAT and FQNNGV. The CDR3 runs to 16 residues. CDR3 sequence (DNA): TGTGCCAGCAGCCCACGGGAGGCCTGGGGCATTAGGGAGCAGTTCTTC. This codes for CASSPREAWGIREQFF.

The V gene is TRBV7-7, the J gene TRBJ2-5; 8 nucleotides match TRBD1. Per germline, CDR1 SSHAT and CDR2 FNYEAQ (reference sequence). V gave up 0 bases and J gave up 5 bases; unmatched junction bases: 5. There are 15 residues in the CDR3. CDR3 DNA: TGTGCCAGCAGCTTAGCGCAGGGGGCAAGGGAGACCCAGTACTTC. Encoded protein: CASSLAQGARETQYF.

This clone was detected a few times. The chain recombines TRBV5-1 with TRBJ2-1, with 12 bases that match TRBD2. The CDR3 has 16 residues. The J segment lost 7 bases and the V segment lost 2 bases, leaving 7 bases of the junction unmatched. Per germline, CDR1 SGHRS and CDR2 YFSETQ. DNA of the CDR3: TGCGCCAGCAGCTTTCCCGGACTAGCGGGACAGAATGAGCAGTTCTTC. This encodes CASSFPGLAGQNEQFF.

This clone came up a few times. Other DNA sequences in the sample encode the same CDR3. The V call is TRBV30, the J call TRBJ2-1; D gene unclear. The germline gives CDR1 GTSNPN, CDR2 SVGIG (reference sequence). V was trimmed by 1 base and J by 7 bases, leaving 5 bases between them. CDR3 length equals 11 residues. In DNA, the CDR3 is TGTGCCTGGAGTGGCGCTAATGAGCAGTTCTTC. Its translation: CAWSGANEQFF.

This clone was seen only a few times. The rearrangement uses TRBV4-3 and TRBJ1-4, with a tentative D call TRBD1 (5 bases). V gave up 4 bases and J gave up 6 bases, with 18 bases separating them. Germline V lookup: CDR1 LGHNA, CDR2 YSLEER. CDR3 length equals 16 residues. DNA of the CDR3: TGCGCCAGCAGCCTCCTCCGCGCGGGGCGGGATGAAAAACTGTTTTTT. It yields the protein CASSLLRAGRDEKLFF.

The chain is built from TRBV28 and TRBJ2-4, with TRBD1 identical over 9 bases. Germline lookup yields CDR1 MDHEN and CDR2 SYDVKM. The CDR3 covers 13 residues. V lost 7 bases, J lost 8 bases, and 6 bases stayed unmatched. The CDR3 nucleotides read TGTGCCAGCAAGAACAGGGGGCAAGACATTCAGTACTTC. The encoded protein is CASKNRGQDIQYF.

The genes are TRBV7-9 and TRBJ2-5; the D is unclear. This CDR3 is built from 10 residues. The germline V gene encodes CDR1 SEHNR and CDR2 FQNEAQ (reference sequence). The V and J ends lost 7 bases and 5 bases respectively, with 5 bases between them. The CDR3 coding sequence is TGTGCCAGCAATAGCGAGACCCAGTACTTC. Encoded protein: CASNSETQYF.